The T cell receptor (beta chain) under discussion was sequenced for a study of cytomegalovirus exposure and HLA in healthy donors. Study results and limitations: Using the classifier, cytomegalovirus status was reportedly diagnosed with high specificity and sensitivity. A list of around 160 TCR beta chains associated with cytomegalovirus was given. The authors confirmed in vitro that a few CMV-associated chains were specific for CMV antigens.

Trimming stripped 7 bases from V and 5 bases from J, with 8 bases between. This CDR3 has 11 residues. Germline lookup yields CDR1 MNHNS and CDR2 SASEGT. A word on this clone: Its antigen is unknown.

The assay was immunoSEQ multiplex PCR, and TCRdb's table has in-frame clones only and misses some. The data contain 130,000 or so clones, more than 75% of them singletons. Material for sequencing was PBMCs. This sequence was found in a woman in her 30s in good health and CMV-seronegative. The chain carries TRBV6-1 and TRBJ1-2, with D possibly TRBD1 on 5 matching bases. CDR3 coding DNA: TGTGCCAGCACTGGGGCATATGGCTACACCTTC. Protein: CASTGAYGYTF.